These T cell receptor beta chains were read from a single sample in a study of OX40 agonist ivuxolimab in advanced cancers. The method was immunoSEQ multiplex PCR; TCRdb's version includes in-frame clones alone and lacks a portion of them. The table has 77,000 or so clones, about 93% seen once. The sample consisted of CD4+ or CD8+ T cells sorted from blood, taken in a trial of the OX40 agonist ivuxolimab. These receptor sequences come from an adult with an advanced solid tumor such as melanoma, head and neck, liver or kidney cancer. Both conserved end residues are part of each CDR3. The D gene is left open where the match is weak. Where a row states a size, it is once, few, many or the class of an expanded clone; other rows omit it.

CDR3 protein,CDR3 DNA,clone size,J gene,D gene,V gene
CAWSVGGSMNQPQHF,TGTGCCTGGAGTGTGGGGGGATCGATGAATCAGCCCCAGCATTTT,-,TRBJ1-5,-,TRBV30
CATSRDGRREQYF,TGTGCCACCAGCAGAGATGGTCGCCGGGAGCAGTACTTC,-,TRBJ2-7,-,TRBV15
CASSELAGVSEQFF,TGTGCCAGCAGTGAACTAGCGGGAGTGAGTGAGCAGTTCTTC,-,TRBJ2-1,TRBD2,TRBV2
CASSQTRLANEKLFF,TGTGCCAGCTCACAAACTCGATTAGCTAATGAAAAACTGTTTTTT,-,TRBJ1-4,-,TRBV18
CASSQRWQEGYEQYF,TGTGCCAGCAGCCAAAGGTGGCAGGAAGGCTACGAGCAGTACTTC,-,TRBJ2-7,-,TRBV6-6
CASSIAWNSNQPQHF,TGTGCCAGTAGTATAGCCTGGAATAGCAATCAGCCCCAGCATTTT,-,TRBJ1-5,-,TRBV19
CASSEAGAPNTGELFF,TGTGCCAGCAGCGAGGCGGGCGCCCCGAACACCGGGGAGCTGTTTTTT,-,TRBJ2-2,-,TRBV5-4
CASKTAGDTYNSPLHF,TGTGCCAGCAAAACTGCAGGGGACACCTATAATTCACCCCTCCACTTT,-,TRBJ1-6,-,TRBV28
CASSVPVLAGADTQYF,TGTGCCAGCAGTGTCCCGGTACTAGCGGGAGCAGATACGCAGTATTTT,few,TRBJ2-3,TRBD2,TRBV6-1
CASSIQGVGYTF,TGTGCCAGTAGTATACAAGGGGTTGGCTACACCTTC,-,TRBJ1-2,-,TRBV19
CASSDMYRGVTEAFF,TGTGCCAGCAGCGACATGTACAGGGGCGTGACTGAAGCTTTCTTT,-,TRBJ1-1,TRBD1,TRBV7-9
CASSRIGGFRDTQETQYF,TGTGCCAGCAGCAGAATTGGGGGGTTCCGGGACACCCAAGAGACCCAGTACTTC,-,TRBJ2-5,-,TRBV5-4
CASSAGGWGTQYF,TGTGCCAGCAGCGCGGGGGGATGGGGAACGCAGTATTTT,-,TRBJ2-3,TRBD2,TRBV11-3
CASSTPYEQYF,TGTGCCAGCAGTACCCCCTACGAGCAGTACTTC,-,TRBJ2-7,-,TRBV6-1
CASSSGGRAETQYF,TGTGCCAGCAGCTCTGGCGGGAGAGCAGAGACCCAGTACTTC,-,TRBJ2-5,TRBD2,TRBV11-2
CASSSGQRGQPQHF,TGTGCCAGCAGTTCCGGACAGCGAGGGCAGCCCCAGCATTTT,-,TRBJ1-5,-,TRBV28
CASSLIPGQGDGGYTF,TGTGCCAGCAGCTTGATACCGGGACAGGGGGATGGTGGCTACACCTTC,-,TRBJ1-2,TRBD1,TRBV7-6
CASVPGPIQTYEQYF,TGTGCCAGCGTACCGGGGCCCATCCAAACCTACGAGCAGTACTTC,-,TRBJ2-7,-,TRBV11-2